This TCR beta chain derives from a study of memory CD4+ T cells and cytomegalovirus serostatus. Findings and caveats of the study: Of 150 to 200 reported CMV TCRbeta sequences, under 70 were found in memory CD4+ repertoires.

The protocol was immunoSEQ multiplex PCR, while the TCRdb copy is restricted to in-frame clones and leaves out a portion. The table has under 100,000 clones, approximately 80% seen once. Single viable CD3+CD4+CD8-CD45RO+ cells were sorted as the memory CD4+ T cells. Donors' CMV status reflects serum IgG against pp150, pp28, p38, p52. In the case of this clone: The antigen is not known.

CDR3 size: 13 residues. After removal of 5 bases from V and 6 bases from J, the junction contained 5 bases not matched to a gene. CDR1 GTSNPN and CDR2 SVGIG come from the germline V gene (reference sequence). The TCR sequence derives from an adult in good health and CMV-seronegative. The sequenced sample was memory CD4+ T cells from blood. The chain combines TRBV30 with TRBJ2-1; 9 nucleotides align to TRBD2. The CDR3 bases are TGTGCCTGGTTGGGACTAGCAAGCAATGAGCAGTTCTTC. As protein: CAWLGLASNEQFF.